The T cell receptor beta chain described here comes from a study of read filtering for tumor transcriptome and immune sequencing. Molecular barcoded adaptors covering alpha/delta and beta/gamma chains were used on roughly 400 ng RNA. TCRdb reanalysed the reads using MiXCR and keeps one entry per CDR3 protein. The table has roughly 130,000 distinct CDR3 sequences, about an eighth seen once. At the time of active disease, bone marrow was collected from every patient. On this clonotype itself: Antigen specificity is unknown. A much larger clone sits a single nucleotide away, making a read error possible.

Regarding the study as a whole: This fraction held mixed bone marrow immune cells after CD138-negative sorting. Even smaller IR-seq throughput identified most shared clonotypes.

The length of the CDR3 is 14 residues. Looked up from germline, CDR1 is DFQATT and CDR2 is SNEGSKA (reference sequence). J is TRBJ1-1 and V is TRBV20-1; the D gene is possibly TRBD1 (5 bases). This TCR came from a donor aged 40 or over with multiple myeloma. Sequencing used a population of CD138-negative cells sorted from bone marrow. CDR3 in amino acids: CNARENGGYTEAFF. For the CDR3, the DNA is TGCAATGCTAGAGAAAACGGGGGGTACACTGAAGCTTTCTTT.